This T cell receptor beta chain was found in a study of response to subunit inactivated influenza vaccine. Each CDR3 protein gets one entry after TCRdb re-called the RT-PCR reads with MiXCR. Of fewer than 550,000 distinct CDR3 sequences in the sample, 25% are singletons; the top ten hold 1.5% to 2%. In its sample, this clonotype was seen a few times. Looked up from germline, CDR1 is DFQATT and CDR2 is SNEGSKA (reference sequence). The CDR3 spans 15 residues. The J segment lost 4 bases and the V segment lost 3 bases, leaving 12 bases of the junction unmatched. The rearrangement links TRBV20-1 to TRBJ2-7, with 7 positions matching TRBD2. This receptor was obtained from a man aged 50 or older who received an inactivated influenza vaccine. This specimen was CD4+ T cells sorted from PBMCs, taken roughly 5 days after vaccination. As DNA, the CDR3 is TGCAGTGCTAGTATCCGACTAGCAACGACGTACGAGCAGTACTTC. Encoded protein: CSASIRLATTYEQYF.